This entry lists 26 T cell receptor beta chains sequenced from one sample in a study of cytomegalovirus exposure and HLA in healthy donors. 13 Jbeta primers and 60 Vbeta primers were used for the PCR. Measured with immunoSEQ multiplex PCR; TCRdb has only the in-frame clones, and not every one. The data contain roughly 200,000 clones, roughly 85% of them singletons. The material sequenced was PBMCs. These receptors originate from a woman in her thirties in good health and CMV-seropositive.

This chain connects TRBV4-1 to TRBJ1-5; a possible D gene is TRBD1 (5 bases). The germline V gene has CDR1 MGHRA and CDR2 YSYEKL. The V gene lost 1 base and the J gene lost 4 bases, with 14 bases spanning the gap. The CDR3 is made up of 16 amino acids. CDR3 nucleotide sequence: TGCGCCAGCAGCCAAGGGACCGGGGGTCAGAATCAGCCCCAGCATTTT. It specifies CASSQGTGGQNQPQHF.

This chain links TRBV9 with TRBJ1-2; D unclear. Trimming pared 3 bases from V and 4 bases from J, leaving 13 bases between. The CDR3 consists of 14 residues. Germline V gene lookup returns CDR1 SGDLS and CDR2 YYNGEE. CDR3 in amino acids: CASSASGMRYGYTF. The DNA of the CDR3 is TGTGCCAGCAGCGCATCAGGAATGCGCTATGGCTACACCTTC.

This chain links TRBV5-6 with TRBJ2-1, with a possible D match to TRBD1 (5 bases). The CDR3 spans 15 residues. V lost 2 bases and J lost 0, with 9 bases in between. The V gene's germline CDR1 is SGHDT and CDR2 YYEEEE. CDR3 sequence reads: CASSLTGSSYNEQFF. CDR3 in DNA: TGTGCCAGCAGCTTAACAGGTAGCTCCTACAATGAGCAGTTCTTC.

V and J are TRBV6-5 and TRBJ2-7; 11 nucleotides align to TRBD2. The CDR3 consists of 16 residues. Per the germline V gene, CDR1 is MNHEY and CDR2 is SVGAGI. V lost 2 bases, J lost 0 bases, and 3 bases stayed unmatched. The CDR3 nucleotides read TGTGCCAGCAGTTACGGGACTAGCGGTAGCTCCTACGAGCAGTACTTC. This sequence encodes CASSYGTSGSSYEQYF.

The genes are TRBV5-6 and TRBJ2-7; 10 bases align to TRBD2. Germline CDR1 SGHDT, CDR2 YYEEEE. V lost 4 bases and J lost 1; bases outside the gene matches: 5. The CDR3 runs 15 residues. Written as DNA, the CDR3 is TGTGCCAGCAGCCCGGAAGCGGGAGGGTCCTACGAGCAGTACTTC. Residues: CASSPEAGGSYEQYF.

This rearrangement joins TRBV27 to TRBJ2-2; D may be TRBD2 (6 bases). The CDR3 has 17 residues. With 2 bases removed from V and 4 bases from J, the gap between germline ends came to 17 bases. Germline loops: CDR1 MNHEY, CDR2 SMNVEV (reference sequence). CDR3 in DNA: TGTGCCAGCAGTTTAGGGTTCTTTTTGGGGGGCACCGGGGAGCTGTTTTTT. It translates to CASSLGFFLGGTGELFF.

The table lists this clone with a count of one. This sequence joins TRBV6-5 and TRBJ2-7; a possible D gene is TRBD1 (6 bases). Germline CDR1 and CDR2: MNHEY and SVGAGI. This CDR3 has 12 amino acids. Trimming removed 8 bases from V and 5 bases from J, with 13 bases in between. In nucleotides, the CDR3 is TGTGCCAGCTACCTTGACAGGAACGAGCAGTACTTC. It is translated as CASYLDRNEQYF.

The chain employs TRBV29-1 and TRBJ1-2; D unresolved. The V end lost 4 bases, the J end lost 4 bases, and 16 bases lay between the germline ends. This CDR3 is built from 14 residues. CDR1 and CDR2 from the germline V gene are SQVTM and ANQGSEA. CDR3 amino acids: CSVVKGDIFYGYTF. In DNA form, the CDR3 reads TGCAGCGTTGTAAAGGGAGACATCTTCTATGGCTACACCTTC.

For the CDR3, the DNA is TGCGCCAGCAGCCAAGATTCAGGGGGCAGGGACGAGCAGTACTTC. It translates to CASSQDSGGRDEQYF. This chain links TRBV4-1 with TRBJ2-7, with TRBD1 matching 8 bases. V lost 0 bases to trimming and J lost 5 bases; unmatched junction nucleotides: 6. The CDR3 covers 15 residues. CDR1 MGHRA and CDR2 YSYEKL come from the germline V gene.

The J gene is TRBJ2-1, the V gene TRBV5-1; 8 nucleotides align to TRBD2. Germline CDR1 reads SGHRS; CDR2 reads YFSETQ. The CDR3 totals 13 residues. Trimming at V came to 4 bases and at J to 8 bases, leaving 5 bases not matched to a gene. This CDR3 reads CASSPVGGDEQFF. The DNA of the CDR3 is TGCGCCAGCAGCCCCGTCGGGGGGGATGAGCAGTTCTTC.

The chain joins TRBV7-2 to TRBJ2-7; no reliable D call. CDR1 and CDR2 (germline): SGHTA, FQGNSA. Between the trimmed V and J ends, which lost 7 bases and 0 bases, there was a span of 7 bases. The CDR3 is 12 amino acids. The CDR3 region is CASTSFSYEQYF. The CDR3 DNA reads TGTGCCAGCACCTCCTTCTCCTACGAGCAGTACTTC.

The chain couples TRBV5-5 to TRBJ2-7, with D maybe TRBD1 (5 bases). This CDR3 spans 14 amino acids. V lost 2 bases and J 1 base, leaving 10 bases between the germline ends. Looked up from germline, CDR1 is SGHKS and CDR2 is YYEKEE (reference sequence). The CDR3 loop is CASSFREGSYEQYF. CDR3 DNA sequence: TGTGCCAGCAGCTTCAGGGAAGGGTCCTACGAGCAGTACTTC.

This rearrangement joins TRBV7-2 to TRBJ2-7; tentative D call: TRBD1 (5 bases). The CDR3 sequence is 13 residues long. Germline CDR1 is SGHTA and CDR2 is FQGNSA. Trimming removed 5 bases from V and 2 bases from J, with 10 bases in between. This chain's CDR3 is CASSLGAPYEQYF. CDR3 nucleotide sequence: TGTGCCAGCAGCCTTGGGGCCCCCTACGAGCAGTACTTC.

The gene calls are TRBV7-9 and TRBJ1-2, with TRBD1 matching over 8 bases. V shed 3 bases and J 6 bases; nucleotides not matched to a gene: 6. Germline loops: CDR1 SEHNR, CDR2 FQNEAQ (reference sequence). This CDR3 is 14 amino acids long. CDR3 nucleotides: TGTGCCAGCAGCTTCGGCAGGGGGCATGATGGCTACACCTTC. As protein: CASSFGRGHDGYTF.

The chain combines TRBV11-2 with TRBJ1-1; no reliable D call. Trimming took 8 bases from V and 4 from J, leaving 5 bases between them. The CDR3 has 10 residues. CDR1 is SGHAT and CDR2 is FQNNGV in the germline V gene. CDR3 DNA sequence: TGTGCCAGCTTCGGCACTGAAGCTTTCTTT. Encoded protein: CASFGTEAFF.

Here the CDR3 reads CAISDSREAGEQFF. In DNA form, the CDR3 reads TGTGCCATCAGTGACTCGAGGGAGGCGGGTGAGCAGTTCTTC. The chain uses TRBV10-3 and TRBJ2-1; D is perhaps TRBD2 (6 bases). This CDR3 is 14 amino acids long. The germline gives CDR1 ENHRY, CDR2 SYGVKD. With 3 bases removed from V and 9 bases from J, the gap between germline ends came to 15 bases.

The chain links TRBV5-4 to TRBJ2-6, with TRBD2 matching 10 bases. CDR1 is SGHNT, CDR2 YYREEE, per germline (reference sequence). The V gene end was trimmed by 1 base and the J gene end by 4 bases; junction bases not matched to a gene: 8. The CDR3 contains 18 residues. CDR3 sequence: CASSLLQRGGAGANVLTF. The CDR3 nucleotides are TGTGCCAGCAGCTTGTTACAGCGGGGGGGGGCCGGGGCCAACGTCCTGACTTTC.

The rearrangement uses TRBV14 and TRBJ1-1; 9 bases line up with TRBD1. This CDR3 has 19 residues. The ends lost 2 bases at V and 4 bases at J; junction bases unmatched: 17. Germline V gene data show CDR1 as SGHDN and CDR2 as FVKESK. The CDR3 is CASSQSTLRDREGGTEAFF. The CDR3 DNA is TGTGCCAGCAGCCAATCAACTCTCCGGGACAGGGAAGGTGGCACTGAAGCTTTCTTT. Drawing the rest from reference TRBV14 and TRBJ1-1, the complete variable domain is EAGVTQFPSHSVIEKGQTVTLRCDPISGHDNLYWYRRVMGKEIKFLLHFVKESKQDESGMPNNRFLAERTGGTYSTLKVQPAELEDSGVYFCASSQSTLRDREGGTEAFFGQGTRLTVV.

Written as DNA, the CDR3 is TGTGCCAGCAGCTCTACTTCTACTAGTTGGGGGCTCACCGGGGAGCTGTTTTTT. Encoded protein: CASSSTSTSWGLTGELFF. The rearrangement uses TRBV11-2 and TRBJ2-2, with D perhaps matching TRBD1 (6 bases). The germline V gene has CDR1 SGHAT and CDR2 FQNNGV. CDR3 length equals 18 residues. V was trimmed by 4 bases and J by 4 bases, leaving 22 bases between them.

This chain joins TRBV7-8 and TRBJ2-5, with 11 bases fitting TRBD2. Trimming cost V 1 base and J 4 bases; bases outside gene matches: 5. The CDR3 extends over 16 amino acids. Germline V CDR1 and CDR2: SGHVS, FQNEAQ. This CDR3 is CASSLGLTSGVETQYF. The CDR3 nucleotides are TGTGCCAGCAGCTTAGGCCTGACTAGCGGGGTAGAGACCCAGTACTTC.

In this sample, this clone turned up once. The chain recombines TRBV5-6 with TRBJ2-7; perhaps TRBD2 as D (5 bases). This CDR3 is built from 15 residues. The V gene lost 6 bases and the J gene lost 2 bases, with 18 bases spanning the gap. CDR1 and CDR2 from the germline V gene are SGHDT and YYEEEE. The CDR3 DNA sequence: TGTGCCAGCACCTTACCCGAGGGCAGCCCCTACGAGCAGTACTTC. Encoded protein: CASTLPEGSPYEQYF. Combining the CDR3 with reference TRBV5-6 and TRBJ2-7 gives the whole variable domain DAGVTQSPTHLIKTRGQQVTLRCSPKSGHDTVSWYQQALGQGPQFIFQYYEEEERQRGNFPDRFSGHQFPNYSSELNVNALLLGDSALYLCASTLPEGSPYEQYFGPGTRLTVT.

The table lists this clone with a count of one. The chain has TRBV7-9 and TRBJ2-7; 9 bases are shared with TRBD1. Germline V gene data show CDR1 as SEHNR and CDR2 as FQNEAQ (reference sequence). Germline trimming cut 3 bases from V and 5 bases from J; bases unmatched to any gene: 8. This CDR3 has 15 residues. CDR3 in DNA: TGTGCCAGCAGCTTCACACAGGGGGCGGAGGACGAGCAGTACTTC. It encodes CASSFTQGAEDEQYF.

The chain couples TRBV4-3 to TRBJ2-7; 10 nucleotides line up with TRBD1. This CDR3 has 15 residues. J gave up 4 bases and V 3 bases, and 6 bases lay outside the gene matches. CDR1 is LGHNA and CDR2 is YSLEER in the germline V gene. CDR3 residues: CASSHDRQGAYEQYF. For the CDR3, the DNA is TGCGCCAGCAGCCACGACCGACAGGGGGCTTACGAGCAGTACTTC.

This clone appeared a few times. This rearrangement joins TRBV30 to TRBJ2-3; D gene ambiguous. Trimming removed 5 bases from V and 0 bases from J, with 12 bases in between. The CDR3 is 14 amino acids. Looked up from germline, CDR1 is GTSNPN and CDR2 is SVGIG (reference sequence). Here the CDR3 reads CAWGLKSSTDTQYF. CDR3 bases: TGTGCCTGGGGGCTCAAGTCTAGCACAGATACGCAGTATTTT.

This clone was seen just once. The chain couples TRBV10-2 to TRBJ1-2, with 10 bases lining up with TRBD1. This CDR3 comprises 15 residues. Germline V gene data show CDR1 as WSHSY and CDR2 as SAAADI. V trimming: 5 bases; J trimming: 8 bases; junction bases outside the gene matches: 11. CDR3 DNA: TGCGCCAGCAGTTTGACAGGGGGCACGGGTTCGGGCTACACCTTC. Residues: CASSLTGGTGSGYTF.

The CDR3 is CATSASGQNTDTQYF. The CDR3 bases are TGTGCCACCTCAGCCTCGGGACAGAACACAGATACGCAGTATTTT. The chain links TRBV9 to TRBJ2-3; 7 positions agree with TRBD1. The CDR3 spans 15 residues. Germline CDR1 SGDLS, CDR2 YYNGEE. J gave up 2 bases and V 9 bases, and 12 bases lay outside the gene matches.